Listed below are T cell receptor beta chains from one sample, sequenced in a study of human T cells and chemical hapten exposure. TCRdb redid the calling of the RACE reads with MiXCR, one entry per CDR3 protein. This sample has some 81,000 distinct CDR3 sequences; approximately 8.6% occur once, and the top ten carry about 1.7%. Sequenced: whole blood. Receptors originate from a female donor in good health. Some clones in this sample may be carry-over from other donors' samples. CDR3s include the opening cysteine and the closing phenylalanine or tryptophan. The order of the fields is D gene, V gene, clone size, J gene, CDR3 protein, CDR3 DNA. D genes are given only for firm matches. Rows give clone size only sometimes, using once, few, many, or a class for an expanded clone.

D: NA; V: TRBV12-3/TRBV12-4; size: few; J: TRBJ1-6; CDR3: CASTLAGVNSPLHF; DNA: TGTGCCAGCACCCTCGCGGGAGTAAATTCACCCCTCCACTTT
D: TRBD1; V: TRBV9; size: many; J: TRBJ2-6; CDR3: CASSADRASGANVLTF; DNA: TGTGCCAGCAGCGCGGACAGGGCCTCTGGGGCCAACGTCCTGACTTTC
D: TRBD1; V: TRBV18; size: NA; J: TRBJ1-5; CDR3: CASSPPGTGGKNQPQHF; DNA: TGTGCCAGCTCACCACCAGGTACAGGGGGTAAGAATCAGCCCCAGCATTTT
D: NA; V: TRBV29-1; size: NA; J: TRBJ2-2; CDR3: CSVAKGDTGELFF; DNA: TGCAGCGTTGCCAAGGGGGACACCGGGGAGCTGTTTTTT
D: NA; V: TRBV14; size: many; J: TRBJ1-4; CDR3: CASSQKQGSGEKLFF; DNA: TGTGCCAGCAGCCAGAAGCAGGGGTCGGGTGAAAAACTGTTTTTT
D: NA; V: TRBV4-3; size: NA; J: TRBJ2-3; CDR3: CASSQGQGRPTDTQYF; DNA: TGCGCCAGCAGCCAAGGCCAGGGGAGACCCACAGATACGCAGTATTTT
D: NA; V: TRBV5-5; size: many; J: TRBJ1-1; CDR3: CASSLSLRNTEAFF; DNA: TGTGCCAGCAGCTTGTCGTTGAGGAACACTGAAGCTTTCTTT
D: TRBD1; V: TRBV6-5; size: NA; J: TRBJ2-4; CDR3: CASSYYSTGGSAIQYF; DNA: TGTGCCAGCAGTTACTACTCAACAGGGGGCTCGGCCATTCAGTACTTC
D: NA; V: TRBV6-1; size: many; J: TRBJ1-2; CDR3: CASSVAVLYGYTF; DNA: TGTGCCAGCAGTGTGGCAGTCCTCTATGGCTACACCTTC
D: TRBD1; V: TRBV28; size: many; J: TRBJ1-5; CDR3: CASRNRGGNQPQHF; DNA: TGTGCCAGCAGGAACAGGGGTGGCAATCAGCCCCAGCATTTT
D: TRBD1; V: TRBV6-5; size: few; J: TRBJ2-7; CDR3: CASSRDRDYEQYF; DNA: TGTGCCAGCAGTCGGGACAGGGATTACGAGCAGTACTTC
D: NA; V: TRBV29-1; size: many; J: TRBJ2-2; CDR3: CSVAPDHSTGELFF; DNA: TGCAGCGTTGCCCCGGACCATTCCACCGGGGAGCTGTTTTTT
D: TRBD1; V: TRBV5-1; size: NA; J: TRBJ1-5; CDR3: CASSLGQASNQPQHF; DNA: TGCGCCAGCAGCCTGGGACAGGCGAGCAATCAGCCCCAGCATTTT
D: TRBD2; V: TRBV12-3/TRBV12-4; size: NA; J: TRBJ2-1; CDR3: CASSWTSGNEQFF; DNA: TGTGCCAGCAGTTGGACTAGCGGCAATGAGCAGTTCTTC
D: TRBD1; V: TRBV11-2; size: many; J: TRBJ2-3; CDR3: CASSSDRVTDTQYF; DNA: TGTGCCAGCAGCTCGGACAGGGTTACAGATACGCAGTATTTT
D: TRBD1; V: TRBV7-9; size: many; J: TRBJ2-7; CDR3: CASSRYSGTGNYEQYF; DNA: TGTGCCAGCAGCCGCTACTCCGGGACAGGGAACTACGAGCAGTACTTC
D: NA; V: TRBV28; size: few; J: TRBJ1-1; CDR3: CASSLTPRNTEAFF; DNA: TGTGCCAGCAGTTTAACTCCAAGGAACACTGAAGCTTTCTTT
D: NA; V: TRBV7-2; size: NA; J: TRBJ2-6; CDR3: CASSLGSLAGANVLTF; DNA: TGTGCCAGCAGCTTAGGCAGTTTAGCTGGGGCCAACGTCCTGACTTTC
D: TRBD2; V: TRBV7-8; size: few; J: TRBJ2-3; CDR3: CASSSTSGSLDTQYF; DNA: TGTGCCAGCAGCTCAACTAGCGGTAGTCTTGATACGCAGTATTTT
D: NA; V: TRBV2; size: many; J: TRBJ1-5; CDR3: CASRDENQPQHF; DNA: TGTGCCAGCAGGGACGAGAATCAGCCCCAGCATTTT
D: NA; V: TRBV7-8; size: NA; J: TRBJ1-1; CDR3: CASSLDGGTEAFF; DNA: TGTGCCAGCAGCTTAGACGGGGGCACTGAAGCTTTCTTT
D: NA; V: TRBV6-5; size: few; J: TRBJ2-5; CDR3: CASSDTSTMLQETQYF; DNA: TGTGCCAGCAGCGATACTTCGACTATGCTGCAAGAGACCCAGTACTTC
D: NA; V: TRBV7-8; size: few; J: TRBJ1-3; CDR3: CASSLASSQAGNTIYF; DNA: TGTGCCAGCAGCTTAGCGTCCTCCCAGGCGGGAAACACCATATATTTT
D: NA; V: TRBV7-8; size: NA; J: TRBJ1-2; CDR3: CASSPEDSTNYGYTF; DNA: TGTGCCAGCAGCCCAGAGGACAGTACTAACTATGGCTACACCTTC
D: NA; V: TRBV7-2; size: few; J: TRBJ2-1; CDR3: CASSTGQSGSEQFF; DNA: TGTGCCAGCAGCACAGGACAGTCCGGCAGTGAGCAGTTCTTC
D: NA; V: TRBV12-3/TRBV12-4; size: few; J: TRBJ1-1; CDR3: CASSLWAGTEAFF; DNA: TGTGCCAGCAGTTTATGGGCTGGAACTGAAGCTTTCTTT
D: NA; V: TRBV5-4; size: NA; J: TRBJ2-5; CDR3: CASSFLETQYF; DNA: TGTGCCAGCAGCTTTTTAGAGACCCAGTACTTC
D: NA; V: TRBV7-9; size: few; J: TRBJ2-3; CDR3: CASSLGGSLIAQYF; DNA: TGTGCCAGCAGCTTAGGAGGCTCCCTGATCGCGCAGTATTTT
D: NA; V: TRBV5-1; size: few; J: TRBJ2-3; CDR3: CASSLGTPIIGDTQYF; DNA: TGCGCCAGCAGCTTGGGCACGCCCATAATAGGCGATACGCAGTATTTT
D: NA; V: TRBV27; size: many; J: TRBJ1-2; CDR3: CASRFGDLRSYGYTF; DNA: TGTGCCAGCAGATTCGGTGACTTAAGATCCTATGGCTACACCTTC
D: NA; V: TRBV29-1; size: many; J: TRBJ2-1; CDR3: CSVGTGQEQFF; DNA: TGCAGCGTTGGAACAGGCCAGGAGCAGTTCTTC
D: NA; V: TRBV4-1; size: many; J: TRBJ2-3; CDR3: CASSQDPGPASTDTQYF; DNA: TGCGCCAGCAGCCAAGATCCAGGCCCAGCTAGCACAGATACGCAGTATTTT
D: NA; V: TRBV4-3; size: NA; J: TRBJ2-3; CDR3: CASSQDATRGPDTQYF; DNA: TGCGCCAGCAGCCAAGATGCTACCCGGGGCCCAGATACGCAGTATTTT
D: TRBD2; V: TRBV6-6; size: NA; J: TRBJ2-3; CDR3: CASLGTSGGSTQYF; DNA: TGTGCCAGCCTCGGGACTAGCGGGGGTAGTACGCAGTATTTT
D: TRBD2; V: TRBV7-8; size: few; J: TRBJ2-1; CDR3: CASSLRNWLAGNYNEQFF; DNA: TGTGCCAGCAGCTTAAGGAATTGGCTAGCGGGGAACTACAATGAGCAGTTCTTC
D: TRBD1; V: TRBV12-3/TRBV12-4; size: NA; J: TRBJ2-5; CDR3: CASSSRQGASETQYF; DNA: TGTGCCAGCAGCTCTCGACAGGGTGCTTCAGAGACCCAGTACTTC
D: NA; V: TRBV28; size: many; J: TRBJ2-3; CDR3: CASSHVGEGGDTDTQYF; DNA: TGTGCCAGCAGTCACGTGGGGGAGGGGGGGGACACAGATACGCAGTATTTT
D: NA; V: TRBV18; size: many; J: TRBJ2-7; CDR3: CASSGTGPADF; DNA: TGTGCCAGCTCAGGAACAGGTCCGGCGGACTTC
D: TRBD2; V: TRBV15; size: many; J: TRBJ2-3; CDR3: CATSRDKTSGADTQYF; DNA: TGTGCCACCAGCAGAGACAAGACTAGCGGGGCCGATACGCAGTATTTT